The 5 T cell receptor beta chains presented below share a single source sample, sequenced in a study of human T cells and chemical hapten exposure. Sample time point: pre-sensitization, week 0. Sample treatment: therapeutic diphenylcyclopropenone sensitization with weekly scalp DPC. TCRdb re-called the RACE reads through MiXCR, storing one row per CDR3 protein. The repertoire holds 40,000 to 50,000 distinct CDR3 sequences, with roughly an eighth as singletons. The sequences come from whole blood, collected in connection with sensitization to the hapten diphenylcyclopropenone (DPC). Source of these receptors: a woman under 40 with alopecia areata. Some clones in this sample may be carry-over from other donors' samples.

This clonotype was seen many times. The chain couples TRBV27 to TRBJ2-5, with D tentatively TRBD1 or TRBD2 (5 bases each). Trimming removed 4 bases from V and 2 bases from J, with 14 bases in between. Germline V CDR1 and CDR2: MNHEY, SMNVEV (reference sequence). The CDR3 is 15 amino acids. The CDR3 DNA is TGTGCCAGCAGTTCCCGGGACGGCTCACAAGAGACCCAGTACTTC. Translation: CASSSRDGSQETQYF.

This rearrangement joins TRBV6-6 to TRBJ1-4; D unresolved. The CDR3 extends over 16 amino acids. V was pared by 0 bases and J by 8 bases, with 16 bases between. The germline CDR1 and CDR2 sequences are MNHNY and SVGAGI (reference sequence). In nucleotides, the CDR3 is TGTGCCAGCAGTTACTCGAGTCTCCTGGATAGGGAAAAACTGTTTTTT. It is translated as CASSYSSLLDREKLFF.

The chain employs TRBV3-1 and TRBJ1-2; D is unclear. Germline V gene lookup returns CDR1 LGHDT and CDR2 YNNKEL (reference sequence). Trimming shortened V by 4 bases and J by 8 bases, and 20 bases separated the two germline ends. This CDR3 spans 15 amino acids. The CDR3 reads CASSPLTGYSGGYTF. Written as DNA, the CDR3 is TGTGCCAGCAGCCCGTTGACGGGATACTCCGGGGGCTACACCTTC. The variable domain in full, completed from reference TRBV3-1 and TRBJ1-2, reads DTAVSQTPKYLVTQMGNDKSIKCEQNLGHDTMYWYKQDSKKFLKIMFSYNNKELIINETVPNRFSPKSPDKAHLNLHINSLELGDSAVYFCASSPLTGYSGGYTFGSGTRLTVV.

This clonotype has a handful of counts. The chain combines TRBV21-1 with TRBJ1-1. TRBV21-1 is flagged as a pseudogene. The CDR3 runs to 13 residues. CDR3 residues: CASSKGLSTEAFF. The CDR3 DNA reads TGTGCCAGCAGCAAAGGACTGAGCACTGAAGCTTTCTTT.

This clonotype was counted at least ten times. This chain links TRBV20-1 with TRBJ2-7; 10 nucleotides align to TRBD2. CDR1 is DFQATT and CDR2 is SNEGSKA in the germline V gene (reference sequence). The V and J ends lost 3 bases and 3 bases, in that order; junction bases with no gene match: 8. The CDR3 spans 15 residues. Here the CDR3 DNA reads TGCAGTGCTAGGGACCTAGCGGGAGCCCACTACGAGCAGTACTTC. This sequence encodes CSARDLAGAHYEQYF.